The 23 T cell receptor beta chains below come from one sample, sequenced in a study of T cell responses to AZD1222 COVID-19 vaccine. Assay: immunoSEQ multiplex PCR; the TCRdb copy retains only in-frame clones and omits some. The table records about 79,000 clones, just over 90% of them present only once. The sample was peripheral blood, taken on day 0 of MenACWY control vaccination. All receptors come from an adult in good health.

The gene calls are TRBV5-1 and TRBJ2-5; D gene unclear. Trimming pared 5 bases from V and 1 base from J, leaving 12 bases between. Germline-derived CDR1 and CDR2 are SGHRS and YFSETQ. The CDR3 loop spans 14 amino acids. The CDR3 coding sequence is TGCGCCAGCAGTCATACAAGCGCCCAAGAGACCCAGTACTTC. This translates into CASSHTSAQETQYF.

The gene calls are TRBV5-1 and TRBJ2-5; TRBD2 matches 7 bases. The length of the CDR3 is 17 residues. Trimming took 6 bases from V and 2 from J; bases not matched to a gene: 16. From germline, CDR1 is SGHRS and CDR2 YFSETQ. The CDR3 DNA sequence: TGCGCCAGCAATCAATCACGGGCTAGCGGAGATCAAGAGACCCAGTACTTC. Amino acid sequence: CASNQSRASGDQETQYF.

This chain links TRBV18 with TRBJ2-2, with 9 bases aligning to TRBD1. The CDR3 extends over 17 amino acids. V shed 0 bases and J 4 bases; nucleotides not matched to a gene: 6. Germline-derived CDR1 and CDR2 are KGHSH and LQKENI. The DNA of the CDR3 is TGTGCCAGCTCACCACCTAAGGGACAGGGCAGCACCGGGGAGCTGTTTTTT. Translating gives CASSPPKGQGSTGELFF.

This chain uses TRBV7-2 with TRBJ2-2; 8 bases fit TRBD2. Germline assignment: CDR1 SGHTA and CDR2 FQGNSA. The CDR3 loop spans 15 amino acids. J gave up 2 bases and V 2 bases, and 1 base lay outside the gene matches. CDR3 DNA: TGTGCCAGCAGCTTAAGCGGGGGTAACACCGGGGAGCTGTTTTTT. It yields the protein CASSLSGGNTGELFF. Filled out from reference TRBV7-2 and TRBJ2-2, the complete variable domain reads GAGVSQSPSNKVTEKGKDVELRCDPISGHTALYWYRQSLGQGLEFLIYFQGNSAPDKSGLPSDRFSAERTGGSVSTLTIQRTQQEDSAVYLCASSLSGGNTGELFFGEGSRLTVL.

The V gene is TRBV27, the J gene TRBJ1-5; 10 bases fit TRBD1. The germline gives CDR1 MNHEY, CDR2 SMNVEV (reference sequence). V trimming: 5 bases; J trimming: 4 bases; junction bases outside the gene matches: 5. This CDR3 is built from 15 residues. The CDR3 region is CASSMGQGRNQPQHF. The CDR3 region has the DNA TGTGCCAGCAGTATGGGACAGGGGAGAAATCAGCCCCAGCATTTT.

The V call is TRBV7-9, the J call TRBJ1-2; D remains ambiguous. From germline, CDR1 is SEHNR and CDR2 FQNEAQ (reference sequence). The V end lost 3 bases, the J end lost 6 bases, and 11 bases lay between the germline ends. The CDR3 is made up of 13 amino acids. The CDR3 reads CASSLGPSHGYTF. In DNA form, the CDR3 reads TGTGCCAGCAGCTTGGGCCCTTCTCATGGCTACACCTTC.

This chain links TRBV28 with TRBJ1-6, with a tentative D call TRBD1 (5 bases). The CDR3 consists of 14 residues. Germline V gene data show CDR1 as MDHEN and CDR2 as SYDVKM. V lost 3 bases to trimming and J lost 10 bases, with 13 bases between them. The CDR3 reads CASSFGQGYSPLHF. CDR3 DNA: TGTGCCAGCAGTTTCGGCCAGGGCTACTCACCCCTCCACTTT.

This chain joins TRBV6-5 and TRBJ2-7; no clear D. Germline-derived CDR1 and CDR2 are MNHEY and SVGAGI. The CDR3 totals 11 residues. V lost 2 bases to trimming and J lost 7 bases, with 6 bases between them. CDR3 sequence: CASSYREEQYF. CDR3 DNA: TGTGCCAGCAGTTACAGGGAAGAGCAGTACTTC.

The chain employs TRBV2 and TRBJ2-1, with no clear D. The V and J ends lost 1 base and 4 bases respectively, with 5 bases between them. The CDR3 has 13 amino acids. Germline V gives CDR1 SNHLY, CDR2 FYNNEI. The CDR3 coding sequence is TGTGCCAGCAGTGAAGGGTGGTACAATGAGCAGTTCTTC. Translation gives CASSEGWYNEQFF.

V gene TRBV29-1 combines with J gene TRBJ1-2; 10 bases are a match to TRBD1. J lost 13 bases, V lost 5 bases, and 10 bases had no gene match. The germline CDR1 and CDR2 sequences are SQVTM and ANQGSEA. The CDR3 runs 12 residues. The CDR3 nucleotides read TGCAGCGTTCCGGGACAGGGGACCGCGGTCACCTTC. It is translated as CSVPGQGTAVTF.

The chain links TRBV18 to TRBJ2-7; D gene unclear. CDR3 length: 14 amino acids. CDR1 and CDR2 from the germline V gene are KGHSH and LQKENI. V was pared by 6 bases and J by 2 bases, with 14 bases between. The CDR3 reads CASSSRRRAYEQYF. CDR3 DNA sequence: TGTGCCAGCTCCTCTCGGCGCAGAGCCTACGAGCAGTACTTC.

The chain carries TRBV30 and TRBJ2-7; TRBD1 matches at 9 bases. J gave up 7 bases and V 4 bases, and 5 bases lay outside the gene matches. This CDR3 comprises 12 residues. CDR1 and CDR2 from the germline V gene are GTSNPN and SVGIG (reference sequence). The DNA for the CDR3 is TGTGCCTGGAACAGGGGGCCGGGAGAGCAGTACTTC. Residues: CAWNRGPGEQYF.

The V call is TRBV20-1, the J call TRBJ2-1; D gene ambiguous. This CDR3 has 11 amino acids. The V gene lost 4 bases and the J gene lost 4 bases, with 5 bases spanning the gap. The germline CDR1 and CDR2 sequences are DFQATT and SNEGSKA (reference sequence). The CDR3 DNA follows: TGCAGTGCTACAGGTTACAATGAGCAGTTCTTC. It codes for CSATGYNEQFF.

The chain couples TRBV10-1 to TRBJ2-5, with TRBD2 matching over 8 bases. CDR3 size: 15 residues. The germline CDR1 and CDR2 sequences are WNHNN and SYGVQD (reference sequence). V dropped 4 bases and J dropped 1; count of bases not matched to a gene: 5. CDR3 in amino acids: CASSAGGRPQETQYF. CDR3 nucleotides: TGCGCCAGCAGTGCAGGCGGGAGGCCCCAAGAGACCCAGTACTTC.

J is TRBJ2-7 and V is TRBV4-1; 7 nucleotides agree with TRBD1. J lost 2 bases, V lost 1 base, and 2 bases had no gene match. Per germline, CDR1 MGHRA and CDR2 YSYEKL. The CDR3 has 14 residues. The CDR3 sequence is CASSQADRAYEQYF. For the CDR3, the DNA is TGCGCCAGCAGCCAAGCTGACAGGGCCTACGAGCAGTACTTC.

In nucleotides, the CDR3 is TGTGCCAGCTCACCCCAAGGGCCACCAGATACGCAGTATTTT. Amino acid sequence: CASSPQGPPDTQYF. The chain uses TRBV18 and TRBJ2-3; D ambiguous. The ends were cut back, 3 bases at V and 4 bases at J, with 11 bases in the middle. CDR1 is KGHSH and CDR2 is LQKENI in the germline V gene. CDR3 length: 14 amino acids.

V and J are TRBV9 and TRBJ2-1, with TRBD1 matching over 9 bases. Germline CDR1 SGDLS, CDR2 YYNGEE. The CDR3 runs to 16 residues. J gave up 1 base and V 0 bases, and 2 bases lay outside the gene matches. The CDR3 loop is CASSVDGTGSYNEQFF. CDR3 in DNA: TGTGCCAGCAGCGTAGATGGGACAGGGTCCTACAATGAGCAGTTCTTC.

The chain carries TRBV14 and TRBJ2-3; the D gene could be TRBD1 or TRBD2 (6 bases each). The CDR3 covers 16 residues. Trimming took 1 base from V and 7 from J, leaving 18 bases between them. The germline CDR1 and CDR2 sequences are SGHDN and FVKESK. The CDR3 here is CASSQGGGPRGNTQYF. CDR3 in DNA: TGTGCCAGCAGCCAAGGTGGGGGGCCTCGGGGAAATACGCAGTATTTT.

J is TRBJ2-2 and V is TRBV7-8; D remains unclear. The CDR3 has 13 amino acids. V was trimmed by 5 bases and J by 1 base, leaving 5 bases between them. Germline CDR1 reads SGHVS; CDR2 reads FQNEAQ. CDR3 in amino acids: CASSRMNTGELFF. CDR3 bases: TGTGCCAGCAGCCGGATGAACACCGGGGAGCTGTTTTTT.

This rearrangement joins TRBV25-1 to TRBJ1-1, with 8 nucleotides matching TRBD1. V dropped 4 bases and J dropped 4; count of bases not matched to a gene: 2. Germline values: CDR1 MGHDK, CDR2 SYGVNS. The CDR3 extends over 13 amino acids. The CDR3 DNA reads as TGTGCCAGCAGTGCCCAGGGGGCCACTGAAGCTTTCTTT. Translated, it gives CASSAQGATEAFF.

The V call is TRBV13, the J call TRBJ2-7, with 11 bases fitting TRBD2. This CDR3 is 21 amino acids long. After removal of 0 bases from V and 2 bases from J, the junction contained 18 bases not matched to a gene. Germline V gene sequence: CDR1 PRHDT, CDR2 FYEKMQ (reference sequence). DNA of the CDR3: TGTGCCAGCAGCTTAGGCCTAATTCGACTAGCGGGAAACTCCCGCACCTACGAGCAGTACTTC. It is translated as CASSLGLIRLAGNSRTYEQYF.

This chain links TRBV5-1 with TRBJ2-7, with D uncertain. This CDR3 spans 15 amino acids. Trimming cost V 4 bases and J 4 bases, with 18 bases left between them. The germline gives CDR1 SGHRS, CDR2 YFSETQ. The CDR3 DNA is TGCGCCAGCAGCACTCACCAAGGGAACCCTTACGAGCAGTACTTC. Protein: CASSTHQGNPYEQYF. Full variable domain (missing parts from reference TRBV5-1 and TRBJ2-7): KAGVTQTPRYLIKTRGQQVTLSCSPISGHRSVSWYQQTPGQGLQFLFEYFSETQRNKGNFPGRFSGRQFSNSRSEMNVSTLELGDSALYLCASSTHQGNPYEQYFGPGTRLTVT.

This rearrangement joins TRBV29-1 to TRBJ1-2; D is ambiguous. This CDR3 contains 13 residues. CDR1 and CDR2 (germline): SQVTM, ANQGSEA. The V and J ends lost 4 bases and 4 bases respectively, with 13 bases between them. The CDR3, as DNA: TGCAGCGTTGGAATTGGGCCTGGCTATGGCTACACCTTC. Translation: CSVGIGPGYGYTF.